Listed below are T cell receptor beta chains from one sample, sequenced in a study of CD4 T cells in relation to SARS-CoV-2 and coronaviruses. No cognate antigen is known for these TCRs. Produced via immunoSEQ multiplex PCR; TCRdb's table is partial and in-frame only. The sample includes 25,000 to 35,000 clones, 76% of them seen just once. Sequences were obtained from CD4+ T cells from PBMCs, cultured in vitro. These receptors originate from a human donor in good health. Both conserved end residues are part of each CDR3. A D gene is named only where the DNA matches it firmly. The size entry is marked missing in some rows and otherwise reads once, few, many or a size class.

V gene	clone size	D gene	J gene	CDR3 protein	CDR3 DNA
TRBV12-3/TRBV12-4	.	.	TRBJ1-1	CASSSILGTEAFF	TGTGCCAGCAGCTCGATCCTGGGTACTGAAGCTTTCTTT
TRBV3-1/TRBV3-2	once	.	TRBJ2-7	CASSQGATGNYEQYF	TGTGCCAGCAGCCAAGGGGCTACAGGTAACTACGAGCAGTACTTC
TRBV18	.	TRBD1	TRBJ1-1	CASSPFPRPGGEWTEAFF	TGTGCCAGCTCACCATTCCCCCGGCCAGGGGGCGAATGGACTGAAGCTTTCTTT
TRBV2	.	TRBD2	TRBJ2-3	CASSLTGGRTDTQYF	TGTGCCAGCAGCCTTACGGGGGGGCGTACAGATACGCAGTATTTT
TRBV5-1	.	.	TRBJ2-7	CASSAGDIYEQYF	TGCGCCAGCAGCGCAGGGGACATCTACGAGCAGTACTTC
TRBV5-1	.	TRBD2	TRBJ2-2	CASSPTSGRANTGELFF	TGCGCCAGCAGCCCGACTAGCGGGAGGGCGAACACCGGGGAGCTGTTTTTT
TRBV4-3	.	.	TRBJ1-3	CASSSQEPSSGNTIYF	TGCGCCAGCAGCTCACAGGAACCTTCCTCTGGAAACACCATATATTTT
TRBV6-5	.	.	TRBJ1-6	CASRISGPGNSPLHF	TGTGCCAGCAGAATTTCCGGGCCGGGGAATTCACCCCTCCACTTT
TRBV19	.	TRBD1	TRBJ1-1	CASSTWDRGGYTEAFF	TGTGCCAGTAGTACCTGGGACAGGGGGGGGTACACTGAAGCTTTCTTT
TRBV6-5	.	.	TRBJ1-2	CASRNRVGYGYTF	TGTGCCAGCAGAAACAGGGTTGGCTATGGCTACACCTTC
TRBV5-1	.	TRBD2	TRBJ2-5	CASSLVLAGGQETQYF	TGCGCCAGCAGCTTGGTTCTAGCGGGGGGGCAAGAGACCCAGTACTTC
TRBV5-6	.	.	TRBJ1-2	CASSLASQGPSALGYTF	TGTGCCAGCAGCTTGGCTAGCCAGGGGCCAAGTGCGCTGGGCTACACCTTC
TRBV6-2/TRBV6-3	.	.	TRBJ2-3	CASSFPGPSTDTQYF	TGTGCCAGCAGTTTCCCTGGTCCTAGCACAGATACGCAGTATTTT
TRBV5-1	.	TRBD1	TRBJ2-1	CASELRTGPYNEQFF	TGCGCCAGCGAGCTACGGACAGGCCCCTACAATGAGCAGTTCTTC
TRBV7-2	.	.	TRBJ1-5	CASSLGQAPNQPQHF	TGTGCCAGCAGCTTAGGGCAGGCTCCCAATCAGCCCCAGCATTTT
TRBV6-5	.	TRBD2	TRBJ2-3	CASSYFGGGTMDTQYF	TGTGCCAGCAGTTATTTCGGGGGGGGAACCATGGATACGCAGTATTTT
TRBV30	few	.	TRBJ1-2	CAWSPLGAYTF	TGTGCCTGGAGTCCCCTGGGCGCCTACACCTTC
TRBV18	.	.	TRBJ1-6	CASSPSGARGNSPLHF	TGTGCCAGCTCACCCTCAGGGGCCCGCGGTAATTCACCCCTCCACTTT
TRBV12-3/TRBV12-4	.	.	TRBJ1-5	CASTQFSNQPQHF	TGTGCCAGCACCCAATTCAGCAATCAGCCCCAGCATTTT
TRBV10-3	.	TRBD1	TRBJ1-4	CAISEPGQGVKLFF	TGTGCCATCAGTGAACCGGGACAGGGGGTAAAACTGTTTTTT
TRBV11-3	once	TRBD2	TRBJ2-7	CASSPGLAGVREQYF	TGTGCCAGCAGCCCAGGACTAGCGGGAGTACGGGAGCAGTACTTC
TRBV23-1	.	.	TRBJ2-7	CASSQSIDRSYEQYF	TGCGCCAGCAGTCAATCAATAGACAGGTCCTACGAGCAGTACTTC
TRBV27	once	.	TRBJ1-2	CASSLRGAKDGYTF	TGTGCCAGCAGTTTGAGAGGGGCTAAGGATGGCTACACCTTC
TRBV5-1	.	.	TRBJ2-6	CASGLNSGANVLTF	TGCGCCAGCGGTTTAAACTCTGGGGCCAACGTCCTGACTTTC
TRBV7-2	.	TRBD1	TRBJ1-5	CASSLAGTGGNQPQHF	TGTGCCAGCAGCTTAGCCGGGACAGGGGGTAATCAGCCCCAGCATTTT
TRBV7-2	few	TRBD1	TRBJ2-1	CASSSDRGPHNEQFF	TGTGCCAGCAGCTCAGACAGGGGGCCCCACAATGAGCAGTTCTTC
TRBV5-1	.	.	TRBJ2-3	CASSLSGASAGTQYF	TGCGCCAGCAGCTTGTCGGGGGCAAGTGCGGGTACGCAGTATTTT
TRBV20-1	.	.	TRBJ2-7	CSASTGNSYEQYF	TGCAGTGCTAGTACAGGTAACTCCTACGAGCAGTACTTC
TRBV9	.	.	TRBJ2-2	CASSPPVAGELFF	TGTGCCAGCAGCCCCCCGGTGGCCGGGGAGCTGTTTTTT
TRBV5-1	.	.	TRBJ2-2	CASSLDRNTGELFF	TGCGCCAGCAGCTTGGATCGGAACACCGGGGAGCTGTTTTTT
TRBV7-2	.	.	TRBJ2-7	CASSLDPVGYEQYF	TGTGCCAGCAGCTTAGATCCTGTTGGATACGAGCAGTACTTC
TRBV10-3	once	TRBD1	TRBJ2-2	CAISDREGGELFF	TGTGCCATCAGCGACAGGGAAGGCGGGGAGCTGTTTTTT
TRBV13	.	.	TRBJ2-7	CASSLEGFQGGYEQYF	TGTGCCAGCAGCTTAGAAGGTTTCCAGGGGGGTTACGAGCAGTACTTC
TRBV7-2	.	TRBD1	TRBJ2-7	CASSLNRGAYEQYF	TGTGCCAGCAGCCTGAACAGGGGGGCCTACGAGCAGTACTTC